This T cell receptor (beta chain) derives from a study of early stage breast cancer tumors. The CDR3 extends over 15 amino acids. Trimming removed 1 base at V and 4 bases at J, with 11 bases between. Germline V gives CDR1 SGHVS, CDR2 FQNEAQ. Method: immunoSEQ multiplex PCR; TCRdb's copy keeps in-frame clones and lacks some. Among around 60,000 clones listed, over 60% were seen once. The sample taken for sequencing was blood. This TCR was recovered from a person under 45 with breast cancer. The rearrangement joins TRBV7-8 to TRBJ1-3; D gene ambiguous. The DNA for the CDR3 is TGTGCCAGCAGCTTAGGATCTTTACAGGGAAACACCATATATTTT. Residues: CASSLGSLQGNTIYF.